A single TCR beta chain is shown here with its context. The antigen remains undetermined. This sample was taken from a study of neoadjuvant nivolumab and ipilimumab in lung cancer. Study in general: Patients got nivolumab 3 mg/kg on days 1, 15 and 29; combination added ipilimumab 1 mg/kg day 1.

Assay: immunoSEQ multiplex PCR; the TCRdb copy retains only in-frame clones and omits some. This sample carries about 20,000 clones, under 80% of them seen once, and the ten largest clones take less than 9%. This CDR3 is 14 amino acids long. The J segment lost 10 bases and the V segment lost 6 bases, leaving 11 bases of the junction unmatched. Germline lookup yields CDR1 MNHEY and CDR2 SMNVEV (reference sequence). Findings of the study overall: From pretherapy to surgery, tumor richness and clonality rose with dual therapy. TCR clonality did not significantly correlate with pathologic tumor regression. Compared with tumor-adjacent uninvolved lung, resected tumors showed greater richness and clonality.

The source material was tumor tissue, sampled after neoadjuvant nivolumab, alone or with ipilimumab, at or shortly before surgery. The V call is TRBV27, the J call TRBJ2-1, with 8 bases matching TRBD2. The sequence was collected from an adult with non-small cell lung cancer. The CDR3 protein is CASRTGLGGHEQFF. CDR3 in DNA: TGTGCCAGCAGAACGGGACTAGGGGGACACGAGCAGTTCTTC.